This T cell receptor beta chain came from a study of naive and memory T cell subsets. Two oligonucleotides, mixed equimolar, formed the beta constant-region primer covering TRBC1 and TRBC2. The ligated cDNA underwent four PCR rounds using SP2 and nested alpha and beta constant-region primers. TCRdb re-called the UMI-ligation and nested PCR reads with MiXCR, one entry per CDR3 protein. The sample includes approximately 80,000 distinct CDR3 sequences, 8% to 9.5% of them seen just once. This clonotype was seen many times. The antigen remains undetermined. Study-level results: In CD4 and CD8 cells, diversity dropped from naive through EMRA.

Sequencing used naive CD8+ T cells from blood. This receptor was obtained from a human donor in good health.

Here the CDR3 reads CASRPLQETQYF. For the CDR3, the DNA is TGTGCCAGCAGACCTCTACAAGAGACCCAGTACTTC. The chain combines TRBV6-2 or TRBV6-3 with TRBJ2-5; the D is unclear. Germline values: CDR1 MNHEY, CDR2 SVGEGT. V lost 6 bases and J 2 bases, leaving 7 bases between the germline ends. The CDR3 has 12 residues.